The 14 T cell receptor beta chains reported below all come from one sample, sequenced in a study of CD8 T cells in ankylosing spondylitis. TCRdb ran MiXCR on the 5' RACE reads and lists one entry per CDR3 protein. The data contain fewer than 400,000 distinct CDR3 sequences, about 15% of them seen just once; the ten biggest clones take up 1.1%. The source material was blood, either unsorted or a sorted T cell fraction (not recorded which). The source of these receptors is a male donor with ankylosing spondylitis or in good health (not recorded which).

On this clonotype: One end of the junction is discordant with germline, which a read error may explain. The gene calls are TRBV20-1 and TRBJ2-7; D might be TRBD1 or TRBD2, each matching 5 bases. In germline, CDR1 is DFQATT, CDR2 SNEGSKA (reference sequence). The CDR3 loop spans 15 amino acids. The CDR3 reads CSARGGMGPSNEQYF. DNA of the CDR3: TGCAGTGCTAGAGGGGGGATGGGCCCCTCCAACGAGCAGTACTTC.

This chain joins TRBV5-8 and TRBJ1-1, with no clear D. The germline V gene encodes CDR1 SGHTS and CDR2 YDEGEE. The CDR3 totals 14 residues. Between the trimmed V and J ends, which lost 6 bases and 4 bases, there was a span of 16 bases. Here the CDR3 reads CASNRGLRFTEAFF. In DNA form, the CDR3 reads TGTGCCAGCAACCGAGGGCTAAGATTCACTGAAGCTTTCTTT.

This clonotype was observed a few times. The chain carries TRBV4-2 and TRBJ2-3; 8 nucleotides line up with TRBD2. Germline CDR1 LGHNA, CDR2 YNFKEQ. The CDR3 totals 15 residues. With 4 bases clipped from V and 2 bases from J, the junction kept 5 bases outside the gene matches. This CDR3 reads CASSLSGAYTDTQYF. CDR3 sequence (DNA): TGTGCCAGCAGCCTTAGCGGGGCCTACACAGATACGCAGTATTTT.

In its sample, this clonotype was seen a few times. The V gene is TRBV29-1, the J gene TRBJ2-6; unclear D gene. The CDR3 has 14 residues. V was shortened by 3 bases and J by 2 bases, with 8 bases between the two germline ends. Germline CDR1 and CDR2: SQVTM and ANQGSEA. CDR3 sequence reads: CSVEGQAGANVLTF. The CDR3 DNA is TGCAGCGTTGAGGGCCAGGCTGGGGCCAACGTCCTGACTTTC.

This chain links TRBV20-1 with TRBJ2-1; 9 nucleotides line up with TRBD2. The CDR3 has 20 residues. The V segment lost 0 bases and the J segment 0 bases; nucleotides outside the gene matches: 15. Per germline, CDR1 DFQATT and CDR2 SNEGSKA (reference sequence). CDR3: CSARDWGERGAPSSYNEQFF. The CDR3 bases are TGCAGTGCTAGAGATTGGGGGGAGCGGGGGGCCCCGAGCTCCTACAATGAGCAGTTCTTC.

This chain joins TRBV7-7 and TRBJ2-7; possible D gene TRBD2, 6 bases. The CDR3 runs 14 residues. Germline assignment: CDR1 SSHAT and CDR2 FNYEAQ (reference sequence). Trimming took 1 base from V and 3 from J, leaving 10 bases between them. The CDR3 is CASSLGYGGYEQYF. The CDR3 coding sequence is TGTGCCAGCAGCTTAGGGTACGGGGGCTACGAGCAGTACTTC.

The chain carries TRBV5-6 and TRBJ1-2; D not resolved. The germline gives CDR1 SGHDT, CDR2 YYEEEE. V lost 4 bases and J 3 bases, leaving 13 bases between the germline ends. The CDR3 contains 14 residues. CDR3 DNA sequence: TGTGCCAGCAGCCTCCCGGGGAGGGACTATGGCTACACCTTC. Translated, it gives CASSLPGRDYGYTF.

This clonotype has a count of ten or more. The V call is TRBV5-5, the J call TRBJ2-2; unclear D gene. This CDR3 comprises 14 residues. Looked up from germline, CDR1 is SGHKS and CDR2 is YYEKEE (reference sequence). V was trimmed by 5 bases and J by 5 bases, leaving 13 bases between them. The CDR3 nucleotides are TGTGCCAGCAGTTCCGCCGTAGGGACCGGGGAGCTGTTTTTT. Residues: CASSSAVGTGELFF.

This clonotype was counted between two and nine times. The chain uses TRBV12-3 or TRBV12-4 and TRBJ1-5, with D perhaps TRBD1 (6 bases). Trimming left V 1 base short and J 1 base short, with 17 bases between. The CDR3 has 18 amino acids. In DNA form, the CDR3 reads TGTGCCAGCAGTTTAGGACAGGATTTCGCGATGAGCAATCAGCCCCAGCATTTT. Translating it yields CASSLGQDFAMSNQPQHF.

The table lists this clonotype with many counts. The chain employs TRBV4-2 and TRBJ2-3, with TRBD2 matching over 9 bases. V lost 3 bases and J lost 4; bases outside the gene matches: 11. CDR3 length equals 17 residues. Germline V gene sequence: CDR1 LGHNA, CDR2 YNFKEQ. CDR3 protein: CASSHVWAGGKSDTQYF. The CDR3 DNA is TGTGCCAGCAGCCATGTTTGGGCGGGAGGGAAATCAGATACGCAGTATTTT.

The rearrangement links TRBV11-2 to TRBJ2-1; D perhaps matches TRBD1 (5 bases). Trimming took off 4 bases at V and 15 bases at J, with 19 bases between the two ends. This CDR3 is built from 13 residues. Germline CDR1 is SGHAT and CDR2 is FQNNGV. For the CDR3, the DNA is TGTGCCAGCAGCTCAGTTTTCCAGGGTGTACGGTTCTTC. It is translated as CASSSVFQGVRFF.

This clonotype was detected a few times. The chain couples TRBV20-1 to TRBJ2-1, with D maybe TRBD1 (5 bases). This CDR3 region has 15 residues. The germline V and J ends were trimmed by 3 bases and 9 bases, with 21 bases remaining between them. CDR1 is DFQATT, CDR2 SNEGSKA, per germline (reference sequence). CDR3 nucleotide sequence: TGCAGTGCTAGGTCCCCAGGGCGCCCAAGGAGTGAGCAGTTCTTC. Amino acids: CSARSPGRPRSEQFF.

This clonotype was observed a few times. J is TRBJ1-3 and V is TRBV5-1; TRBD1 might be the D (6 bases). This CDR3 has 15 amino acids. Germline-derived CDR1 and CDR2 are SGHRS and YFSETQ. Trimming took 7 bases from V and 2 from J, leaving 16 bases between them. CDR3 bases: TGCGCCAGCGGGCAGGACAGCACGCCTGGAAACACCATATATTTT. Its translation: CASGQDSTPGNTIYF.

The V and J genes are TRBV7-9 and TRBJ1-4; TRBD1 agrees at 8 bases. Trimming at V came to 4 bases and at J to 8 bases, leaving 6 bases not matched to a gene. Germline lookup yields CDR1 SEHNR and CDR2 FQNEAQ (reference sequence). The CDR3 is 14 residues long. CDR3 amino acids: CASSSGGSGEKLFF. The CDR3 DNA follows: TGTGCCAGCAGCTCAGGGGGCTCAGGGGAAAAACTGTTTTTT. Using reference TRBV7-9 and TRBJ1-4 for the parts outside the CDR3, the full variable domain is DTGVSQNPRHKITKRGQNVTFRCDPISEHNRLYWYRQTLGQGPEFLTYFQNEAQLEKSRLLSDRFSAERPKGSFSTLEIQRTEQGDSAMYLCASSSGGSGEKLFFGSGTQLSVL.